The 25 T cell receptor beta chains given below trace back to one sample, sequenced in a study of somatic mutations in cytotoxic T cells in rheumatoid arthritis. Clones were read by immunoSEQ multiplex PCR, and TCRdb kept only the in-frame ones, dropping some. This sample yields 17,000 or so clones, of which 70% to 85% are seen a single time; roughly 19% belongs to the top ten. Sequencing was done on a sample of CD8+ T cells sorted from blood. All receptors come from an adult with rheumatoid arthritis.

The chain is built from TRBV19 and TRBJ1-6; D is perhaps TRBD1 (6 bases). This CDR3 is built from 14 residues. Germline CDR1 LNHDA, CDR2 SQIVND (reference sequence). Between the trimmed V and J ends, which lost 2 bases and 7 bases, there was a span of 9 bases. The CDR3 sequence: CASSIWTVNSPLHF. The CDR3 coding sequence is TGTGCCAGTAGTATATGGACAGTAAATTCACCCCTCCACTTT.

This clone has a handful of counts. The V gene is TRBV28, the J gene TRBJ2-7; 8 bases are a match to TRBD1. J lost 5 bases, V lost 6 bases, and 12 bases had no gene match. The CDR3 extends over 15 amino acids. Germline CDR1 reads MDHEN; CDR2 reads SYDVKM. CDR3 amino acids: CASSFPDRGIDEQYF. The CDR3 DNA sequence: TGTGCCAGCAGCTTCCCCGACAGGGGAATCGACGAGCAGTACTTC.

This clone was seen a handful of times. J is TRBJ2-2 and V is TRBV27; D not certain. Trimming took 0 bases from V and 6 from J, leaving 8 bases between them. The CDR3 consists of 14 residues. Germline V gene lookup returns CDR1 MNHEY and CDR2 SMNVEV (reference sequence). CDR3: CASSLSGFAGELFF. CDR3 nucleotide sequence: TGTGCCAGCAGTTTATCGGGGTTCGCCGGGGAGCTGTTTTTT.

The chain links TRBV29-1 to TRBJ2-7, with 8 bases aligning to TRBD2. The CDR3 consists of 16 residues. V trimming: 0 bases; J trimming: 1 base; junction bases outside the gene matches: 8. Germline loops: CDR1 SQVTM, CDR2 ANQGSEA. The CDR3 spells CSVEDAGRAGSYEQYF. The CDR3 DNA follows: TGCAGCGTTGAAGATGCCGGGAGGGCAGGTTCCTACGAGCAGTACTTC.

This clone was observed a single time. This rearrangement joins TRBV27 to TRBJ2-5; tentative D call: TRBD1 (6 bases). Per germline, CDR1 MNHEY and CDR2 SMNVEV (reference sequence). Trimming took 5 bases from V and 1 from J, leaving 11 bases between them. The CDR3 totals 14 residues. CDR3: CASSRRTAQETQYF. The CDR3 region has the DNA TGTGCCAGCAGTCGCCGGACAGCCCAAGAGACCCAGTACTTC.

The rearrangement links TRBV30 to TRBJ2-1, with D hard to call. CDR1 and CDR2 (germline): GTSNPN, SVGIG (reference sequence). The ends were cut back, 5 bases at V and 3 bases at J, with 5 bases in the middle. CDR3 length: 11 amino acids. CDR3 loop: CAWEDYNEQFF. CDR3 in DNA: TGTGCCTGGGAGGACTACAATGAGCAGTTCTTC.

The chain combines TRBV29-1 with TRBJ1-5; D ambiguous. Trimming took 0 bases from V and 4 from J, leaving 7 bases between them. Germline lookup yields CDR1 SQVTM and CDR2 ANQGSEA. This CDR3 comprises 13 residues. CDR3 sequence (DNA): TGCAGCGTTGAAGACGGCGCGAATCAGCCCCAGCATTTT. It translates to CSVEDGANQPQHF.

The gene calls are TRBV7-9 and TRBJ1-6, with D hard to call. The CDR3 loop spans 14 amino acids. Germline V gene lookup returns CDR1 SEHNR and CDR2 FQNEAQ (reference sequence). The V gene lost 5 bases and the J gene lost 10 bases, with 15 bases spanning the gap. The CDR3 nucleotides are TGTGCCAGCAGCGGGAAGGGCCGAGAATCACCCCTCCACTTT. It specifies CASSGKGRESPLHF.

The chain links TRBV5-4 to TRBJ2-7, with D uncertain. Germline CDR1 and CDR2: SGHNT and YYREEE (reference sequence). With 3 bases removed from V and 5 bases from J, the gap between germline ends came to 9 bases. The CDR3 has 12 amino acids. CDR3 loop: CASSSWFDEQYF. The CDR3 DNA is TGTGCCAGCAGCTCCTGGTTCGACGAGCAGTACTTC.

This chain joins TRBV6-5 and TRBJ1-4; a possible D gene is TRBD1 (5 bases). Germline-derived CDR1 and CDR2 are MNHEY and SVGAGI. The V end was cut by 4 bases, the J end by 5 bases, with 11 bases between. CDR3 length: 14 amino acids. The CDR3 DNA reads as TGTGCCAGCAGTTCCGGGGCACCGAATGAAAAACTGTTTTTT. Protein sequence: CASSSGAPNEKLFF.

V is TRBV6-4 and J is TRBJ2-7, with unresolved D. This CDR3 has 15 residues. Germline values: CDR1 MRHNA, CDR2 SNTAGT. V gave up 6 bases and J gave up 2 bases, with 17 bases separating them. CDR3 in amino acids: CASSAAPYGPYEQYF. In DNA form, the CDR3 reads TGTGCCAGCAGCGCAGCCCCTTATGGCCCCTACGAGCAGTACTTC.

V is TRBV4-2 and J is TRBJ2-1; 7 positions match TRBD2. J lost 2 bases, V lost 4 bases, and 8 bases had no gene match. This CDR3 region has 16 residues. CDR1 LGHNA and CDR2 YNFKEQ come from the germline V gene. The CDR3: CASSPWGGGTYNEQFF. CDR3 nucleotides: TGTGCCAGCAGCCCTTGGGGCGGGGGTACCTACAATGAGCAGTTCTTC.

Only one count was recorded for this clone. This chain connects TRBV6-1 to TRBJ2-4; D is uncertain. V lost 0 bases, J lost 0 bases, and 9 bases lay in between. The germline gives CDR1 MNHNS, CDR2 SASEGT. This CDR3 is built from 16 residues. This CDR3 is CASSEAVKLAKNIQYF. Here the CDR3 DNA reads TGTGCCAGCAGTGAAGCGGTAAAATTAGCCAAAAACATTCAGTACTTC.

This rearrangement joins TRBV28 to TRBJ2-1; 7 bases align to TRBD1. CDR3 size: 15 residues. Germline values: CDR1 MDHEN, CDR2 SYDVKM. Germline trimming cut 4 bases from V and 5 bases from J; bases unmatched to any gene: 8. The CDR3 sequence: CASSSHGTADNEQFF. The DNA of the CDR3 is TGTGCCAGCAGTTCCCACGGGACAGCAGACAATGAGCAGTTCTTC.

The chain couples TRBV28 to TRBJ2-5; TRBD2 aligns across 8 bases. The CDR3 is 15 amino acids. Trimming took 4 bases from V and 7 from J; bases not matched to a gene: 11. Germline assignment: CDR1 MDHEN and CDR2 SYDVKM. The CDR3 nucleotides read TGTGCCAGCAGTTCCCAGCCTGCGGGAGGCGGGACCCAGTACTTC. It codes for CASSSQPAGGGTQYF.

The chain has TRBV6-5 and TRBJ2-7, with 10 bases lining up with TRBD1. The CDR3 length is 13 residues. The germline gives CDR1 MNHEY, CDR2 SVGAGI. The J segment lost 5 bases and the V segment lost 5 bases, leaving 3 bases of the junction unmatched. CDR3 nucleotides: TGTGCCAGCAGTGACGGGACAGGGGACGAGCAGTACTTC. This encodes CASSDGTGDEQYF.

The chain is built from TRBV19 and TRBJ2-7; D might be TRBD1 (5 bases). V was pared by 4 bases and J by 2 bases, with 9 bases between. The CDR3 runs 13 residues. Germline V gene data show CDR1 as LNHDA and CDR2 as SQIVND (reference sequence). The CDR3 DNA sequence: TGTGCCAGTAGTACAGGGATTACCTACGAGCAGTACTTC. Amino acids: CASSTGITYEQYF.

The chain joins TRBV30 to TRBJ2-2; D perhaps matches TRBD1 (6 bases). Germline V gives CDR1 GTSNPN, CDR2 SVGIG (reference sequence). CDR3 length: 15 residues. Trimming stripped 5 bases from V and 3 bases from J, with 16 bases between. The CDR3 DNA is TGTGCCTGGGGACACGGACAGAAAGACACCGGGGAGCTGTTTTTT. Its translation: CAWGHGQKDTGELFF.

The CDR3 reads CASSLGHPTGYNSPLHF. The CDR3 DNA is TGTGCCAGCAGCTTAGGGCACCCTACGGGCTATAATTCACCCCTCCACTTT. This chain links TRBV7-8 with TRBJ1-6; D unresolved. V lost 1 base, J lost 3 bases, and 13 bases lay in between. The CDR3 runs to 17 residues. Germline CDR1 and CDR2: SGHVS and FQNEAQ.

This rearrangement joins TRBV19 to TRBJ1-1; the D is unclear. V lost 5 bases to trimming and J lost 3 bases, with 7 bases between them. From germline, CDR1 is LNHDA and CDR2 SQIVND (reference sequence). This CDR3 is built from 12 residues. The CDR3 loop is CASSRGHTEAFF. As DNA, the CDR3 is TGTGCCAGTAGTCGGGGTCACACTGAAGCTTTCTTT.

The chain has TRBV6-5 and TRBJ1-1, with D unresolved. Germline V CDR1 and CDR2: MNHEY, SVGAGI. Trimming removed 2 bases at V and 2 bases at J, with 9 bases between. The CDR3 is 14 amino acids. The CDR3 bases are TGTGCCAGCAGTTACGCAAACACTAACACTGAAGCTTTCTTT. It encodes CASSYANTNTEAFF.

The CDR3 coding sequence is TGTGCCAGTAGTATAGGTTGGCGACAGGGTCGACAGCCCCAGCATTTT. Its translation is CASSIGWRQGRQPQHF. This sequence joins TRBV19 and TRBJ1-5; TRBD1 aligns across 7 bases. Germline CDR1 LNHDA, CDR2 SQIVND (reference sequence). The CDR3 contains 16 residues. V was clipped by 1 base and J by 7 bases; unmatched bases: 10.

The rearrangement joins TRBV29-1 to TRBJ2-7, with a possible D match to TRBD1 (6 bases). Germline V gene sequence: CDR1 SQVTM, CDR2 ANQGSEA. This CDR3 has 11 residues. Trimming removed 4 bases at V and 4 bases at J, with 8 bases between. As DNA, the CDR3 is TGCAGCGTTGCTACAGGGTACGAGCAGTACTTC. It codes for CSVATGYEQYF.

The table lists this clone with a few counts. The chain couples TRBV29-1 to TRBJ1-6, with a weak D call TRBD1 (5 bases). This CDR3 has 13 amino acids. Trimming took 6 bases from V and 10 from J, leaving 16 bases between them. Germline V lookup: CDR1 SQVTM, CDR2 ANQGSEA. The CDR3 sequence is CSVLTGGGSPLHF. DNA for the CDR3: TGCAGCGTCCTTACAGGCGGTGGCTCACCCCTCCACTTT. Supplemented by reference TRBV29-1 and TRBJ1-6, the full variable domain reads SAVISQKPSRDICQRGTSLTIQCQVDSQVTMMFWYRQQPGQSLTLIATANQGSEATYESGFVIDKFPISRPNLTFSTLTVSNMSPEDSSIYLCSVLTGGGSPLHFGNGTRLTVT.

CDR3 DNA sequence: TGTGCCAGCAGCTTAGGGGACAGGATGTATGAGCAGTTCTTC. This codes for CASSLGDRMYEQFF. The chain has TRBV7-2 and TRBJ2-1; 8 nucleotides match TRBD1. The CDR3 loop spans 14 amino acids. The trim removed 1 base at V and 8 bases at J, leaving 4 bases unmatched. The V gene's germline CDR1 is SGHTA and CDR2 FQGNSA.